These T cell receptor beta chains were read from a single sample in a study of blood T cell repertoires in COVID-19. The protocol was immunoSEQ multiplex PCR, while the TCRdb copy is restricted to in-frame clones and leaves out a portion. The table includes a few hundred thousand clones, 70% to 85% detected once. Sequencing was done on a sample of PBMCs or T cells enriched from blood (not recorded which). All receptors derive from a man aged 35 to 55 who had recovered from COVID-19. CDR3s include the opening cysteine and the closing phenylalanine or tryptophan. A D gene is named only where the DNA matches it firmly. Clone size is stated in some rows and not others, as once, few, many or a class when expanded.

abundance	d_gene	v_gene	j_gene	CDR3aa	CDR3nt
once	NA	TRBV14	TRBJ1-4	CASSPRGNDEKLFF	TGTGCCAGCAGCCCCCGGGGGAATGACGAAAAACTGTTTTTT
NA	NA	TRBV28	TRBJ2-7	CASSLSPSLYEQYF	TGTGCCAGCAGTTTATCCCCGAGCTTATACGAGCAGTACTTC
NA	NA	TRBV19	TRBJ1-4	CASSIQTVNEKLFF	TGTGCCAGTAGTATCCAAACTGTAAATGAAAAACTGTTTTTT
NA	NA	TRBV7-9	TRBJ2-5	CASSLVAETQYF	TGTGCCAGCAGCTTAGTAGCAGAGACCCAGTACTTC
NA	NA	TRBV2	TRBJ1-5	CASSFGAGNQPQHF	TGTGCCAGCAGTTTTGGTGCGGGCAATCAGCCCCAGCATTTT
NA	TRBD1	TRBV6-5	TRBJ1-6	CASAQGEVAPLHF	TGTGCCAGCGCTCAGGGGGAAGTCGCGCCCCTCCACTTT
NA	TRBD1	TRBV3-1/TRBV3-2	TRBJ1-1	CASSRTGLNTEAFF	TGTGCCAGCAGCCGGACAGGGTTGAACACTGAAGCTTTCTTT
once	NA	TRBV3-1/TRBV3-2	TRBJ1-5	CASSHPNQPQHF	TGTGCCAGCAGCCACCCGAATCAGCCCCAGCATTTT
NA	TRBD1	TRBV19	TRBJ1-5	CASSLRQGVQPQHF	TGTGCCAGTAGTTTAAGACAGGGTGTTCAGCCCCAGCATTTT
NA	NA	TRBV3-1/TRBV3-2	TRBJ2-3	CASSQGPVTDTQYF	TGTGCCAGCAGCCAAGGCCCGGTCACAGATACGCAGTATTTT
NA	TRBD1	TRBV7-3	TRBJ2-1	CASSGDRGLRNEQFF	TGTGCCAGCAGCGGGGACAGGGGGCTTCGGAATGAGCAGTTCTTC
NA	NA	TRBV21-1	TRBJ1-6	CASRKRRFCGTLGAPLHF	TGTGCCAGCAGAAAAAGAAGATTTTGCGGGACTCTCGGTGCACCCCTCCACTTT
NA	NA	TRBV24-1	TRBJ2-3	CATSDFPTRETPTDTQYF	TGTGCCACCAGTGATTTCCCGACTCGGGAGACCCCCACAGATACGCAGTATTTT
few	NA	TRBV7-9	TRBJ1-5	CASSPGVNQPQHF	TGTGCCAGCAGTCCGGGGGTCAATCAGCCCCAGCATTTT
NA	TRBD1	TRBV20-1	TRBJ1-2	CSASFQGANYGYTF	TGCAGTGCTAGTTTCCAGGGGGCGAACTATGGCTACACCTTC
NA	NA	TRBV29-1	TRBJ1-1	CSVDGAPPLGTEAFF	TGCAGCGTTGATGGGGCCCCACCCCTTGGCACTGAAGCTTTCTTT
NA	TRBD2	TRBV3-1/TRBV3-2	TRBJ2-1	CASSLLAGGPGEQFF	TGTGCCAGCAGCCTACTAGCGGGAGGGCCTGGGGAGCAGTTCTTC
NA	NA	TRBV3-1/TRBV3-2	TRBJ1-5	CASSQDSGGVTQHF	TGTGCCAGCAGCCAAGATTCCGGGGGGGTGACCCAGCATTTT
few	NA	TRBV7-8	TRBJ1-1	CASSLARVNTEAFF	TGTGCCAGCAGCTTAGCGCGGGTGAACACTGAAGCTTTCTTT
NA	NA	TRBV28	TRBJ1-5	CATTNSYQPQHF	TGTGCCACCACAAATTCATATCAGCCCCAGCATTTT
NA	NA	TRBV27	TRBJ2-2	CASSLSPAGELFF	TGTGCCAGCAGTTTATCACCGGCCGGGGAGCTGTTTTTT
NA	NA	TRBV6-6	TRBJ2-5	CASSTVNQETQYF	TGTGCCAGCAGTACAGTTAACCAAGAGACCCAGTACTTC
NA	TRBD1	TRBV2	TRBJ1-5	CASSLDRVGVRIF	TGTGCCAGCAGCCTGGACAGGGTGGGGGTCCGGATTTTT
NA	NA	TRBV27	TRBJ2-1	CASSFGSYNEQFF	TGTGCCAGCAGTTTCGGGAGCTACAATGAGCAGTTCTTC
NA	TRBD1	TRBV29-1	TRBJ1-2	CSVARDSDYTF	TGCAGCGTCGCCAGGGACAGTGACTACACCTTC
few	TRBD1	TRBV7-2	TRBJ1-3	CASSLTGVSGNTIYF	TGTGCCAGCAGCTTGACAGGGGTATCGGGAAACACCATATATTTT
NA	NA	TRBV7-7	TRBJ1-1	CASSFTDDTEAFF	TGTGCCAGCAGCTTTACAGATGACACTGAAGCTTTCTTT
NA	NA	TRBV4-1	TRBJ1-6	CASSQDPVSYNSPLHF	TGCGCCAGCAGCCAAGATCCGGTCTCCTATAATTCACCCCTCCACTTT
NA	NA	TRBV5-6	TRBJ1-1	CASSLGQVAFF	TGTGCCAGCAGCTTGGGGCAGGTTGCTTTCTTT
NA	NA	TRBV28	TRBJ1-2	CASSLTRGNGYTF	TGTGCCAGCAGTTTGACTAGGGGAAATGGCTACACCTTC
NA	NA	TRBV7-2	TRBJ1-2	CASSQMTPALYGYTF	TGTGCCAGCAGCCAGATGACACCTGCCCTATATGGCTACACCTTC
NA	TRBD2	TRBV3-1/TRBV3-2	TRBJ2-7	CASSHLSGPYEQYF	TGTGCCAGCAGCCACCTTAGCGGGCCCTACGAGCAGTACTTC